The clone carrying this T cell receptor (beta chain) appeared a few times. Its matching antigen is unknown. This specimen comes from a study of blood T cells in healthy people across ages. Through a sample-barcoded 5' primer and a J-beta primer mix, a second PCR was run for roughly 7 to 12 cycles. MiXCR was run by TCRdb on the 5' RACE reads, yielding one entry per CDR3 protein. The sample carries hundreds of thousands of distinct CDR3 sequences, 40% to 60% recorded once. Germline V gene sequence: CDR1 MNHEY, CDR2 SMNVEV (reference sequence). The CDR3 runs to 13 residues. Deletions cut 0 bases from V and 4 bases from J, with 7 bases between. Study-wide points: In the absence of known donor CMV status, changes in expanded clonotypes were possibly confounded. Age brought a roughly linear fall in TCR beta diversity measured per million T cells. Percentage of naive T cells showed a strong correlation with TCR beta diversity. The study could not conclusively compare naive and antigen-experienced cells, given its unsorted PBMCs.

What was sequenced was blood. The chain is built from TRBV27 and TRBJ2-7; D gene uncertain. The TCR comes from a man aged 25-45 years in good health. This chain's CDR3 is CASSLSLGYEQYF. The CDR3 region has the DNA TGTGCCAGCAGTTTATCATTAGGGTACGAGCAGTACTTC.